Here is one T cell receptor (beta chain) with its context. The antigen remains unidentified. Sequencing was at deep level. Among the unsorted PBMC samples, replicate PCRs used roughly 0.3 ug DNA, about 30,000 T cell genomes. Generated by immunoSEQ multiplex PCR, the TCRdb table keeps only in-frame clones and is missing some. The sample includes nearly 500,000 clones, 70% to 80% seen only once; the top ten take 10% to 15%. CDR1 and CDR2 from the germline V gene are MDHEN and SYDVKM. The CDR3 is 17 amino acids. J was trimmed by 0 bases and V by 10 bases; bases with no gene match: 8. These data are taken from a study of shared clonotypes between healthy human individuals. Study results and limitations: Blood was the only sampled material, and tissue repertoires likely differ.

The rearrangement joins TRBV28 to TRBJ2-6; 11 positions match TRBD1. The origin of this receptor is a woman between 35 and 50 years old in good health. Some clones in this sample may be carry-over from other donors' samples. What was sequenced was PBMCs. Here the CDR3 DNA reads TGTGCCATTGGAGGGACAGGGGGTTTCTCTGGGGCCAACGTCCTGACTTTC. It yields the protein CAIGGTGGFSGANVLTF.